This TCR beta chain was observed in a study of blood T cells in healthy people across ages. General observations from the study: Expanded clonotype shifts may have been confounded, as the donors had an unknown CMV status. TCR beta diversity, measured per million T cells, fell in a roughly linear way with age.

There are 16 residues in the CDR3. The germline CDR1 and CDR2 sequences are SGHRS and YFSETQ. The V gene end was trimmed by 1 base and the J gene end by 7 bases; junction bases not matched to a gene: 10. This clonotype was seen more than once but under ten times. Antigen: not known. A second PCR, run for roughly 7 to 12 cycles, used a sample-barcoded 5' primer plus a J-beta primer mix. Using its own MiXCR run on the 5' RACE reads, TCRdb lists one record per CDR3 protein. The sample records about 800,000 distinct CDR3 sequences, about 25% being singletons. The same sample was also used in a study of T cells of mothers and their children. That paper adds: The yield was over 8.5 million TCR beta CDR3 reads from each mother and a few million from each child.

The J gene is TRBJ2-1, the V gene TRBV5-1; 8 bases are a match to TRBD1. Material for sequencing was blood. This receptor was taken from a boy between 10 and 17 years old in good health. The CDR3 is CASSLSRGTGWNEQFF. DNA of the CDR3: TGCGCCAGCAGCTTGTCTCGTGGGACAGGATGGAATGAGCAGTTCTTC.